Reported below is one TCR beta chain. These data come from a study of shared clonotypes between healthy human individuals. Here immunoSEQ multiplex PCR was the method, and the copy in TCRdb shows in-frame clones only, minus some. The sample has about 1.1 million clones; approximately 80% are singletons. Per the germline V gene, CDR1 is SGHTA and CDR2 is FQGTGA. CDR3 length: 16 residues. Trimming cost V 5 bases and J 7 bases; bases outside gene matches: 13. The specimen was memory CD4+ T cells from PBMCs. The subset was: CD45RA-negative fraction. V usage is TRBV7-3 and J usage is TRBJ2-2; 7 bases align to TRBD2. This TCR derives from a young man in good health. Some clones in this sample may be carry-over from other donors' samples. CDR3: CASSLNGRESGGELFF. CDR3 DNA: TGTGCCAGCAGCCTCAATGGGCGGGAGTCGGGCGGGGAGCTGTTTTTT.